These 31 T cell receptor beta chains came from one sample sequenced in a study of T cells in Graves' hyperthyroidism and ophthalmopathy. Amplification yielded TCR beta CDR3 regions, with RNA transcripts as the source. The HTBI primer set served for first-round RT-PCR of the TCR CDR3. MiXCR was run by TCRdb on the multiplex PCR reads, yielding one entry per CDR3 protein. Seen here are hundreds of thousands of distinct CDR3 sequences, 18% observed once, and the top ten hold over 15%. Sequencing used blood. The receptors stem from a woman aged 45-60 years with Graves' hyperthyroidism that later progressed to Graves' ophthalmopathy.

This clonotype was counted at least ten times. The rearrangement uses TRBV20-1 and TRBJ2-5, with unresolved D. Germline-derived CDR1 and CDR2 are DFQATT and SNEGSKA (reference sequence). The CDR3 has 11 amino acids. Trimming took off 6 bases at V and 5 bases at J, with 10 bases between the two ends. The CDR3 nucleotides are TGCAGTGCGGTGGGCTGGGAGACCCAGTACTTC. This encodes CSAVGWETQYF.

V gene TRBV9 combines with J gene TRBJ2-1, with D unclear. Germline lookup yields CDR1 SGDLS and CDR2 YYNGEE. The CDR3 covers 15 residues. Between the trimmed V and J ends, which lost 3 bases and 8 bases, there was a span of 18 bases. The CDR3 is CASSDPSPIEHEQFF. CDR3 nucleotides: TGTGCCAGCAGCGACCCCTCACCCATTGAACATGAGCAGTTCTTC.

This clonotype was recorded many times. This rearrangement joins TRBV6-7 to TRBJ1-5; a possible D gene is TRBD1 (6 bases). TRBV6-7 is marked as an open reading frame, function uncertain. The CDR3 is 14 amino acids. Trimming removed 6 bases at V and 4 bases at J, with 13 bases between. For the CDR3, the DNA is TGTGCCAGCAGACCCGACAGGCCAAATCAGCCCCAGCATTTT. This sequence encodes CASRPDRPNQPQHF.

There are a few counts of this clonotype. J is TRBJ2-6 and V is TRBV2; weak D call: TRBD2 (5 bases). V was clipped by 1 base and J by 0 bases, with 10 bases between them. The CDR3 sequence is 17 residues long. Looked up from germline, CDR1 is SNHLY and CDR2 is FYNNEI. CDR3 nucleotide sequence: TGTGCCAGCAGTGAAGAGGGAGTCAACTCTGGGGCCAACGTCCTGACTTTC. This gives the protein CASSEEGVNSGANVLTF. The complete variable domain, with remaining parts taken from reference TRBV2 and TRBJ2-6, reads EPEVTQTPSHQVTQMGQEVILRCVPISNHLYFYWYRQILGQKVEFLVSFYNNEISEKSEIFDDQFSVERPDGSNFTLKIRSTKLEDSAMYFCASSEEGVNSGANVLTFGAGSRLTVL.

This clonotype has a count of ten or more. The CDR3 DNA reads TGTGCCAGCATGAAAACGGGGGGGATAAATGAGCAGTTCTTC. Encoded protein: CASMKTGGINEQFF. The chain couples TRBV7-3 to TRBJ2-1; 8 bases line up with TRBD2. The germline CDR1 and CDR2 sequences are SGHTA and FQGTGA. The length of the CDR3 is 14 residues. The V gene end was trimmed by 7 bases and the J gene end by 7 bases; junction bases not matched to a gene: 9. The full variable domain, completed using reference TRBV7-3 and TRBJ2-1, is GAGVSQTPSNKVTEKGKYVELRCDPISGHTALYWYRQSLGQGPEFLIYFQGTGAADDSGLPNDRFFAVRPEGSVSTLKIQRTERGDSAVYLCASMKTGGINEQFFGPGTRLTVL.

This clonotype showed up many times. The CDR3 here is CSVMGGLYGYTF. CDR3 coding DNA: TGCAGCGTTATGGGGGGACTCTATGGCTACACCTTC. V and J are TRBV29-1 and TRBJ1-2, with a weak D call TRBD1 (5 bases). The CDR3 loop spans 12 amino acids. V dropped 5 bases and J dropped 4 bases, with 11 bases sitting between them. Germline CDR1 and CDR2: SQVTM and ANQGSEA.

The CDR3 nucleotides read TGTGCCAGCAGCTCCCTAGCGGTGCCGGCCGAGCAGTACTTC. Its translation: CASSSLAVPAEQYF. The V and J genes are TRBV7-9 and TRBJ2-7; TRBD2 agrees at 7 bases. The CDR3 sequence is 14 residues long. The ends lost 4 bases at V and 6 bases at J; junction bases unmatched: 9. Germline V gene sequence: CDR1 SEHNR, CDR2 FQNEAQ (reference sequence).

With regard to this clonotype: A read error is possible here, since a much larger clone lies one base away. The rearrangement links TRBV6-1 to TRBJ2-7; 10 positions agree with TRBD1. This CDR3 has 14 amino acids. Per the germline V gene, CDR1 is MNHNS and CDR2 is SASEGT. In DNA, the CDR3 is TGTGTCAGCAGCTGGGACAGGGGCCCCTACGAGCAGTACTTC. Residues: CVSSWDRGPYEQYF.

The rearrangement links TRBV2 to TRBJ2-7; D might be TRBD1 or TRBD2, each matching 5 bases. CDR3 size: 13 residues. V lost 7 bases, J lost 5 bases, and 15 bases lay in between. Germline CDR1 SNHLY, CDR2 FYNNEI. CDR3: CASKLGDANEQYF. For the CDR3, the DNA is TGTGCCAGCAAACTCGGGGACGCGAACGAGCAGTACTTC.

This clonotype was observed a few times. The chain uses TRBV12-3 or TRBV12-4 and TRBJ1-2; no reliable D call. With 3 bases removed from V and 6 bases from J, the gap between germline ends came to 11 bases. This CDR3 has 13 residues. CDR3 nucleotides: TGTGCCAGCAGTTTCAATCGGCGGAATGGCTACACCTTC. Protein product: CASSFNRRNGYTF.

The V gene is TRBV6-1, the J gene TRBJ2-1; D is ambiguous. The V gene lost 0 bases and the J gene lost 0 bases, with 6 bases spanning the gap. CDR1 is MNHNS and CDR2 is SASEGT in the germline V gene. There are 15 residues in the CDR3. The CDR3 DNA follows: TGTGCCAGCAGTGAAGCGGGCTTCTCCTACAATGAGCAGTTCTTC. It is translated as CASSEAGFSYNEQFF.

This clonotype was observed a handful of times. The chain has TRBV2 and TRBJ1-5, with 7 positions matching TRBD1. The CDR3 covers 11 residues. CDR1 and CDR2 (germline): SNHLY, FYNNEI. The V gene end was trimmed by 6 bases and the J gene end by 11 bases; junction bases not matched to a gene: 4. Written as DNA, the CDR3 is TGTGCCAGCAGATTCAGGGGGACCCAGCATTTT. Residues: CASRFRGTQHF.

This rearrangement joins TRBV3-1 to TRBJ1-4; possible D gene TRBD1, 6 bases. V was cut by 2 bases and J by 3 bases, with 7 bases left in between. CDR1 is LGHDT, CDR2 YNNKEL, per germline (reference sequence). CDR3 length: 14 residues. The CDR3 nucleotides read TGTGCCAGCAGCCAAAACAGGGCTAATGAAAAACTGTTTTTT. Translated, it gives CASSQNRANEKLFF.

This clonotype was picked up a small number of times. This chain joins TRBV15 and TRBJ2-1; 7 bases are shared with TRBD1. The J segment lost 5 bases and the V segment lost 7 bases, leaving 8 bases of the junction unmatched. The CDR3 is 14 residues long. CDR1 and CDR2 from the germline V gene are LNHNV and YYDKDF (reference sequence). This CDR3 reads CATNPTGINNEQFF. DNA of the CDR3: TGTGCCACCAACCCGACAGGGATCAACAATGAGCAGTTCTTC. Looking up the rest from reference TRBV15 and TRBJ2-1 gives the full variable domain: DAMVIQNPRYQVTQFGKPVTLSCSQTLNHNVMYWYQQKSSQAPKLLFHYYDKDFNNEADTPDNFQSRRPNTSFCFLDIRSPGLGDTAMYLCATNPTGINNEQFFGPGTRLTVL.

The chain couples TRBV15 to TRBJ1-2; no definite D call. V was shortened by 1 base and J by 3 bases, with 9 bases between the two germline ends. This CDR3 has 14 amino acids. Looked up from germline, CDR1 is LNHNV and CDR2 is YYDKDF (reference sequence). The CDR3 is CATSRGAGYYGYTF. In DNA, the CDR3 is TGTGCCACCAGCAGAGGGGCAGGTTACTATGGCTACACCTTC.

There are a few counts of this clonotype. The chain recombines TRBV3-1 with TRBJ1-2, with 12 bases fitting TRBD1. There are 15 residues in the CDR3. Germline CDR1 reads LGHDT; CDR2 reads YNNKEL (reference sequence). Losses at the gene ends were 4 bases for V and 6 bases for J; bases not matched to a gene: 6. This chain's CDR3 is CASSLSGTGGDGYTF. The DNA for the CDR3 is TGTGCCAGCAGCCTTTCCGGGACAGGGGGCGATGGCTACACCTTC. The entire variable domain, with the rest obtained from reference TRBV3-1 and TRBJ1-2, is as follows: DTAVSQTPKYLVTQMGNDKSIKCEQNLGHDTMYWYKQDSKKFLKIMFSYNNKELIINETVPNRFSPKSPDKAHLNLHINSLELGDSAVYFCASSLSGTGGDGYTFGSGTRLTVV.

This clonotype was seen more than once but under ten times. This sequence joins TRBV3-1 and TRBJ2-3, with 10 nucleotides matching TRBD2. V lost 5 bases and J lost 2; bases outside the gene matches: 13. Per germline, CDR1 LGHDT and CDR2 YNNKEL (reference sequence). The CDR3 consists of 18 residues. The CDR3 nucleotides are TGTGCCAGCAGCGCCCACAACCTTCTAGCGGGGGTCACAGATACGCAGTATTTT. This encodes CASSAHNLLAGVTDTQYF.

The rearrangement links TRBV18 to TRBJ1-6; unclear D gene. The CDR3 is made up of 14 amino acids. The germline CDR1 and CDR2 sequences are KGHSH and LQKENI. The V and J ends lost 2 bases and 8 bases respectively, with 10 bases between them. CDR3 protein: CASSPEGNDSPLHF. The CDR3 DNA reads TGTGCCAGCTCACCAGAAGGGAACGATTCACCCCTCCACTTT.

This clonotype has only a few counts. The chain recombines TRBV27 with TRBJ2-7; TRBD1 agrees at 7 bases. CDR1 MNHEY and CDR2 SMNVEV come from the germline V gene (reference sequence). The CDR3 has 13 residues. Trimming took 6 bases from V and 7 from J; bases not matched to a gene: 9. The CDR3 coding sequence is TGTGCCAGCAGCAGGGCGACAGGGCAAGAGCAGTACTTC. Protein sequence: CASSRATGQEQYF.

This clonotype has only a few counts. This chain links TRBV6-1 with TRBJ2-2; the match to TRBD1 covers 8 bases. There are 15 residues in the CDR3. Per the germline V gene, CDR1 is MNHNS and CDR2 is SASEGT. The trim removed 6 bases at V and 5 bases at J, leaving 8 bases unmatched. CDR3 sequence: CASSFRDRSTGELFF. The DNA for the CDR3 is TGTGCCAGCAGCTTCCGGGACAGGAGTACCGGGGAGCTGTTTTTT.

The chain combines TRBV2 with TRBJ2-5; D may be TRBD1 (5 bases). Trimming cost V 2 bases and J 0 bases, with 10 bases left between them. CDR1 is SNHLY, CDR2 FYNNEI, per germline. The CDR3 sequence is 15 residues long. The CDR3 bases are TGTGCCAGCAGTGAACGTGGACACTACCAAGAGACCCAGTACTTC. It yields the protein CASSERGHYQETQYF.

This clonotype was observed many times. This chain's CDR3 is CASSRGTGGNTDTQYF. The CDR3 nucleotides are TGCGCCAGCAGCCGGGGGACAGGGGGCAACACAGATACGCAGTATTTT. This chain uses TRBV5-1 with TRBJ2-3; 12 positions match TRBD1. The germline V gene encodes CDR1 SGHRS and CDR2 YFSETQ. This CDR3 is built from 16 residues. V gave up 4 bases and J gave up 2 bases; unmatched junction bases: 5.

There are a few counts of this clonotype. This chain joins TRBV3-1 and TRBJ2-2; D remains ambiguous. Germline values: CDR1 LGHDT, CDR2 YNNKEL (reference sequence). With 4 bases removed from V and 5 bases from J, the gap between germline ends came to 14 bases. The CDR3 consists of 15 residues. CDR3 nucleotide sequence: TGTGCCAGCAGCCCCCTTCTCCAGGCGACCGGGGAGCTGTTTTTT. This encodes CASSPLLQATGELFF.

This clonotype was seen ten or more times. The chain recombines TRBV2 with TRBJ2-1, with TRBD1 matching over 11 bases. CDR1 SNHLY and CDR2 FYNNEI come from the germline V gene. V shed 6 bases and J 9 bases; nucleotides not matched to a gene: 10. CDR3 length: 15 residues. The CDR3 bases are TGTGCCAGCAGAGACGCGGACAGGGGGCAGGTTGAGCAGTTCTTC. Amino acid sequence: CASRDADRGQVEQFF.

This clonotype was detected many times. The V gene is TRBV18, the J gene TRBJ2-7; 7 bases map to TRBD1. Germline values: CDR1 KGHSH, CDR2 LQKENI. CDR3 length equals 16 residues. The V segment lost 0 bases and the J segment 6 bases; nucleotides outside the gene matches: 11. The CDR3 loop reads CASSPPWQGVFCEQYF. CDR3 sequence (DNA): TGTGCCAGCTCACCACCGTGGCAGGGGGTGTTCTGCGAGCAGTACTTC.

This clonotype was counted at least ten times. This sequence joins TRBV27 and TRBJ2-5; D is undetermined. Germline CDR1 and CDR2: MNHEY and SMNVEV (reference sequence). The germline V and J ends were trimmed by 5 bases and 4 bases, with 14 bases remaining between them. The CDR3 covers 14 residues. CDR3 residues: CASSSKGGRETQYF. CDR3 sequence (DNA): TGTGCCAGCAGTAGTAAGGGTGGACGAGAGACCCAGTACTTC.

This clonotype was seen a few times. The chain couples TRBV18 to TRBJ2-1, with D maybe TRBD1 (7 bases). V was pared by 2 bases and J by 2 bases, with 13 bases between. Per germline, CDR1 KGHSH and CDR2 LQKENI. This CDR3 contains 16 residues. The CDR3 reads CASSPWQGGTYNEQFF. As DNA, the CDR3 is TGTGCCAGCTCACCATGGCAGGGGGGAACCTACAATGAGCAGTTCTTC.

This clonotype was observed a few times. The chain couples TRBV20-1 to TRBJ1-3; D ambiguous. Germline CDR1 is DFQATT and CDR2 is SNEGSKA (reference sequence). CDR3 length: 14 residues. V was cut by 5 bases and J by 0 bases, with 11 bases left in between. CDR3 sequence reads: CSAQRRGSGNTIYF. The DNA for the CDR3 is TGCAGTGCTCAACGCCGGGGCTCTGGAAACACCATATATTTT.

This clonotype was seen only a few times. This CDR3 reads CASSLGQWQYF. The CDR3 nucleotides are TGTGCCAGCAGTTTAGGACAATGGCAGTACTTC. The chain employs TRBV12-3 or TRBV12-4 and TRBJ2-7, with unresolved D. V lost 1 base and J lost 9, with 7 bases in between. The CDR3 totals 11 residues.

The V gene is TRBV6-1, the J gene TRBJ2-7; D unresolved. This CDR3 spans 15 amino acids. The V gene's germline CDR1 is MNHNS and CDR2 SASEGT. The V and J ends lost 6 bases and 0 bases respectively, with 15 bases between them. The CDR3 here is CASSVGMGISYEQYF. The DNA for the CDR3 is TGTGCCAGCAGCGTGGGTATGGGGATCTCCTACGAGCAGTACTTC.

This chain connects TRBV7-3 to TRBJ2-6; D may be TRBD1 or TRBD2 (5 bases each). V was shortened by 5 bases and J by 0 bases, with 17 bases between the two germline ends. The CDR3 is made up of 18 amino acids. The germline V gene encodes CDR1 SGHTA and CDR2 FQGTGA. The CDR3: CASSLRDALTSGANVLTF. Written as DNA, the CDR3 is TGTGCCAGCAGCCTCAGGGACGCCCTTACCTCTGGGGCCAACGTCCTGACTTTC.